The rows below give T cell receptor beta chains drawn from one sample of a study of shared clonotypes between healthy human individuals. Produced via immunoSEQ multiplex PCR; TCRdb's table is partial and in-frame only. Among about 2.1 million clones, roughly 95% were seen once, and the ten largest hold about 1.7%. The sequencing sample was made of naive CD8+ T cells from PBMCs. These receptors came from a man aged 18-30 years in good health. Some clones in this sample may be carry-over from other donors' samples. CDR3s include the opening cysteine and the closing phenylalanine or tryptophan. The order of the fields is J gene, V gene, CDR3 length, D gene, clone size, CDR3 protein, CDR3 DNA. D genes are given only for firm matches. Not all rows give a size; the values are once, few, many and, for expanded clones, a class.

>TRBJ2-1|TRBV4-2|16|-|-
CASSQDPSPIGNEQFF
TGTGCCAGCAGCCAAGATCCTAGCCCAATCGGGAATGAGCAGTTCTTC
>TRBJ1-1|TRBV7-8|15|-|-
CASSLVGGEDPEAFF
TGTGCCAGCAGCTTAGTGGGAGGGGAAGATCCTGAAGCTTTCTTT
>TRBJ2-3|TRBV13|19|-|-
CASSLGPNPDSSSTDTQYF
TGTGCCAGCAGCCTCGGGCCCAATCCAGACAGTTCTAGCACAGATACGCAGTATTTT
>TRBJ1-5|TRBV28|12|-|few
CASALGNQPQHF
TGTGCCAGCGCCTTGGGCAATCAGCCCCAGCATTTT
>TRBJ2-7|TRBV29-1|14|TRBD2|-
CSAVGLADSYEQYF
TGCAGCGCTGTGGGACTAGCGGACTCCTACGAGCAGTACTTC
>TRBJ2-7|TRBV15|14|-|-
CATSPKVGHNEQYF
TGTGCCACCAGCCCAAAAGTGGGACATAACGAGCAGTACTTC
>TRBJ2-5|TRBV7-8|14|-|-
CASSLTVYQETQYF
TGTGCCAGCAGCTTAACAGTGTACCAAGAGACCCAGTACTTC
>TRBJ1-1|TRBV19|11|-|-
CASSTVAEAFF
TGTGCCAGTAGTACGGTAGCTGAAGCTTTCTTT
>TRBJ2-7|TRBV9|14|-|-
CASSSGGTAYEQYF
TGTGCCAGCAGCTCGGGAGGGACAGCCTACGAGCAGTACTTC
>TRBJ2-3|TRBV27|13|-|-
CASRPGEEDTQYF
TGTGCCAGCAGACCAGGGGAGGAAGATACGCAGTATTTT
>TRBJ1-4|TRBV6-5|14|-|-
CASRAPIGNEKLFF
TGTGCCAGCAGGGCCCCCATCGGGAATGAAAAACTGTTTTTT
>TRBJ2-7|TRBV7-9|14|TRBD2|once
CASSFSGASYEQYF
TGTGCCAGCAGCTTTAGCGGGGCGAGCTACGAGCAGTACTTC
>TRBJ2-3|TRBV28|15|-|-
CASRTMSDSTDTQYF
TGTGCCAGCAGAACGATGAGCGACAGCACAGATACGCAGTATTTT
>TRBJ2-3|TRBV6-5|14|-|-
CASGPQRHTDTQYF
TGTGCCAGCGGACCTCAGAGGCACACAGATACGCAGTATTTT